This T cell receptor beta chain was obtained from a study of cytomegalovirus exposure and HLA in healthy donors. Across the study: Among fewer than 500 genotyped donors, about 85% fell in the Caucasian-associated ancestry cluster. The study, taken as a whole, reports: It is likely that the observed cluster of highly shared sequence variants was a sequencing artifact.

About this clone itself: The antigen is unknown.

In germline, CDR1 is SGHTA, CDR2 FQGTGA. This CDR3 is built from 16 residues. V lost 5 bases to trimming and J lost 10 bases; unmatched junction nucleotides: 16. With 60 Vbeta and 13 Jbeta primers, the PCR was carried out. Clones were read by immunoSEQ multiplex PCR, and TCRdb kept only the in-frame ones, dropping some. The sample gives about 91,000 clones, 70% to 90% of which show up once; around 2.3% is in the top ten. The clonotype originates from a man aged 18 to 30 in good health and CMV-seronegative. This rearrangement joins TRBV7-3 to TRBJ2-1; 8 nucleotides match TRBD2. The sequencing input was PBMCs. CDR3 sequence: CASSPLQRGRTREQFF. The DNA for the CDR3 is TGTGCCAGCAGCCCCCTCCAGCGGGGGAGGACTAGGGAGCAGTTCTTC.